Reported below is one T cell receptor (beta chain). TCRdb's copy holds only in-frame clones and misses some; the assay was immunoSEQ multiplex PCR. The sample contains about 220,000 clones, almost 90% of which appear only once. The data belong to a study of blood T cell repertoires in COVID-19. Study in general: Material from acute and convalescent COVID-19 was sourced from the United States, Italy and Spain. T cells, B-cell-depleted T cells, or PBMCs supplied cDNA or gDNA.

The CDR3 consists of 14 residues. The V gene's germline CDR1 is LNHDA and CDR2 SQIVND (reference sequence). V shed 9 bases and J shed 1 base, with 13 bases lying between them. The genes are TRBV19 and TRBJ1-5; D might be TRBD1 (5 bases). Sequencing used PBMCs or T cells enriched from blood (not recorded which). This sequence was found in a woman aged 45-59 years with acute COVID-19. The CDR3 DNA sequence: TGTGCCAGCAAACGGCGGGACAGCAATCAGCCCCAGCATTTT. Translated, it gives CASKRRDSNQPQHF.